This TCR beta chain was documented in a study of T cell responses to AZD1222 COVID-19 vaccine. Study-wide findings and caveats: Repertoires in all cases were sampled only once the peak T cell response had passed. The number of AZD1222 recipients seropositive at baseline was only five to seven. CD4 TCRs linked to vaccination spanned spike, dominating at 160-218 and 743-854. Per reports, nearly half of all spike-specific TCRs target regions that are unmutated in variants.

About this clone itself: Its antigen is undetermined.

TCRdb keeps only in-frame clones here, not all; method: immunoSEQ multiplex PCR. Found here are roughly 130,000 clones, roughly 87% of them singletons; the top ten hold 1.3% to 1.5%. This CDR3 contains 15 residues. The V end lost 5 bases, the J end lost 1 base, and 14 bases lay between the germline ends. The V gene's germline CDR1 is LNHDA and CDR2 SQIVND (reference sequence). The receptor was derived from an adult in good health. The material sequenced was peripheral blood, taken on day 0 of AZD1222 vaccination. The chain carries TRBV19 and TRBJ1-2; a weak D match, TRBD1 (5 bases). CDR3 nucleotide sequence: TGTGCCAGTAGTGCCAAGGGGATACTTAACTATGGCTACACCTTC. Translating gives CASSAKGILNYGYTF. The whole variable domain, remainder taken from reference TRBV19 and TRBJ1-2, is DGGITQSPKYLFRKEGQNVTLSCEQNLNHDAMYWYRQDPGQGLRLIYYSQIVNDFQKGDIAEGYSVSREKKESFPLTVTSAQKNPTAFYLCASSAKGILNYGYTFGSGTRLTVV.